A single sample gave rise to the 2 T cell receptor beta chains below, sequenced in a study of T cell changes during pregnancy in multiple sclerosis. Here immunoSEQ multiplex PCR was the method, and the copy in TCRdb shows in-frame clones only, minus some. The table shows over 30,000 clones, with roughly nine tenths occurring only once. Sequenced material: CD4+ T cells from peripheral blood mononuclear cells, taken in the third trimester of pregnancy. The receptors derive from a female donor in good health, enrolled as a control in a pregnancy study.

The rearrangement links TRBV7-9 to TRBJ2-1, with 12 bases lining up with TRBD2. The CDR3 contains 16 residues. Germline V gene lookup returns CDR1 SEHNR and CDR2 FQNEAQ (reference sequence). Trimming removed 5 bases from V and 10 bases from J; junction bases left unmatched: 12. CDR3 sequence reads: CASSPTTSGSFSEQFF. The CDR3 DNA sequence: TGTGCCAGCAGCCCGACGACTAGCGGGAGTTTTTCGGAGCAGTTCTTC. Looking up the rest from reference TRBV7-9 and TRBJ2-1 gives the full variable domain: DTGVSQNPRHKITKRGQNVTFRCDPISEHNRLYWYRQTLGQGPEFLTYFQNEAQLEKSRLLSDRFSAERPKGSFSTLEIQRTEQGDSAMYLCASSPTTSGSFSEQFFGPGTRLTVL.

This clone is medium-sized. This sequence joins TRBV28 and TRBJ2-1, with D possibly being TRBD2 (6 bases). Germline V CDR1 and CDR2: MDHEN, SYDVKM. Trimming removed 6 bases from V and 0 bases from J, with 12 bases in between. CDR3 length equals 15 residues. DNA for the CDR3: TGTGCCAGCAGCCCCCTAGCGAGCTCCTACAATGAGCAGTTCTTC. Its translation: CASSPLASSYNEQFF.